This T cell receptor (beta chain) was identified in a study of T-cell reconstitution after alpha-beta-depleted transplantation in children. Study-level points and caveats: T cells produced anew were the main source of T-cell counts and diversity one year after transplant. Some patients owed their high day-60 TCRbeta diversity to surviving recipient T cells and thymic progenitors. Reportedly, only several hundred clones from non-depleted graft cells drove alpha-beta T-cell counts at about two months.

Unique molecular identifiers were used in preparing the TCRbeta library. TCRdb re-called the PCR reads with MiXCR, one entry per CDR3 protein. The table records about 980,000 distinct CDR3 sequences, 25% to 30% of them present only once. For this clonotype: Its antigen is as yet unknown.

Germline V lookup: CDR1 SGHNT, CDR2 YYREEE (reference sequence). CDR3 length equals 15 residues. With 1 base removed from V and 3 bases from J, the gap between germline ends came to 14 bases. Source: PBMCs, mostly from graft donor cells, taken 360 days after TCRalphabeta/CD19-depleted stem cell transplant. The sequence derives from a boy under two years old who had a stem cell transplant for SCID, so the T cells may come from the graft donor. This chain connects TRBV5-4 to TRBJ2-7; D is perhaps TRBD1 (5 bases). The CDR3 DNA is TGTGCCAGCAGCTTGTACTCCGACAGAGTCTACGAGCAGTACTTC. It encodes CASSLYSDRVYEQYF. The full variable domain, with the rest looked up from reference TRBV5-4 and TRBJ2-7, is ETGVTQSPTHLIKTRGQQVTLRCSSQSGHNTVSWYQQALGQGPQFIFQYYREEENGRGNFPPRFSGLQFPNYSSELNVNALELDDSALYLCASSLYSDRVYEQYFGPGTRLTVT.